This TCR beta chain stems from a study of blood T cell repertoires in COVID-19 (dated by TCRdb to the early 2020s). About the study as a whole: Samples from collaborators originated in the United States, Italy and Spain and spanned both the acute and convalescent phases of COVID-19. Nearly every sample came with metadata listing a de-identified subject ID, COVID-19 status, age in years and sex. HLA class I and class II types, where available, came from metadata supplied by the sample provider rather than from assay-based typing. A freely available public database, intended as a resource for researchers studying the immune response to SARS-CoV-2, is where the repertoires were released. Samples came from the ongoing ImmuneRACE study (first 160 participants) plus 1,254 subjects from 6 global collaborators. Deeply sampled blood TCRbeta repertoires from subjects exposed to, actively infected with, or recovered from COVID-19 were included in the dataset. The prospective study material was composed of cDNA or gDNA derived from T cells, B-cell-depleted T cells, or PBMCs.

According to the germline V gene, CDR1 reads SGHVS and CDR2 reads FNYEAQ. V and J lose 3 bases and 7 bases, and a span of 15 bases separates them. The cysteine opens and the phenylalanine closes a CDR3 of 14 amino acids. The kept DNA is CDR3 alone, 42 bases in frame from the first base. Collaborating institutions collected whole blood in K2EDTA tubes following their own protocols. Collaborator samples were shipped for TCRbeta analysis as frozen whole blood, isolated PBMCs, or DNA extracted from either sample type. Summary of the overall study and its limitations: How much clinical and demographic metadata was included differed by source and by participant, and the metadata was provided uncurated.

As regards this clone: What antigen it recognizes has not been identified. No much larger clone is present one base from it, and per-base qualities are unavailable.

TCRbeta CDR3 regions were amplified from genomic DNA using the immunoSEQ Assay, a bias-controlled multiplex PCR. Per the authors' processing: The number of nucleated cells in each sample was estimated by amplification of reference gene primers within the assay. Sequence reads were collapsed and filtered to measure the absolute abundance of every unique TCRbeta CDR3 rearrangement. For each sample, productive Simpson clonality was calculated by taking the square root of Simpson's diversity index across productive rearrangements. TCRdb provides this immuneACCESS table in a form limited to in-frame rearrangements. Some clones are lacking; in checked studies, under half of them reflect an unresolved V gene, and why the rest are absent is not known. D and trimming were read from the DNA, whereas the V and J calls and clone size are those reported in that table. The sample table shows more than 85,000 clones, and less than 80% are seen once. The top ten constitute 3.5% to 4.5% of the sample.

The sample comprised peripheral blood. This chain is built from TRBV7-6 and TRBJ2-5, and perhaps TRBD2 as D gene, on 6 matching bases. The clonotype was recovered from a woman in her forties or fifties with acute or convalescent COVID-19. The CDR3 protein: CASSFSDNGGTQYF. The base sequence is TGTGCCAGCAGCTTTTCCGACAACGGGGGGACCCAGTACTTC.